The present entry profiles one T cell receptor beta chain with its context. These data come from a study of blood T cell repertoires in COVID-19. The wider study: T cells, B-cell-depleted T cells, or PBMCs supplied cDNA or gDNA.

The assay was immunoSEQ multiplex PCR, and TCRdb's table has in-frame clones only and misses some. Found here are 150,000 or so clones, 86% of them singletons; the top ten hold roughly 4.3%. Ages ranged from about 18 to 89 years, with residence in more than 20 US areas. Recovered status in Cohort 3 required two negative PCRs, clearance, or symptom resolution. The source of this sequence is a man aged 50-59 years who had recovered from COVID-19. The sample taken for sequencing was PBMCs or T cells enriched from blood (not recorded which).

This CDR3 is CASSSRNRVTGGYTF. In DNA, the CDR3 is TGTGCCAGCAGCTCACGGAACAGGGTGACGGGTGGCTACACCTTC. The chain couples TRBV7-2 to TRBJ1-2, with D perhaps matching TRBD1 (6 bases). Germline CDR1 SGHTA, CDR2 FQGNSA. With 4 bases removed from V and 7 bases from J, the gap between germline ends came to 19 bases. This CDR3 region has 15 residues.